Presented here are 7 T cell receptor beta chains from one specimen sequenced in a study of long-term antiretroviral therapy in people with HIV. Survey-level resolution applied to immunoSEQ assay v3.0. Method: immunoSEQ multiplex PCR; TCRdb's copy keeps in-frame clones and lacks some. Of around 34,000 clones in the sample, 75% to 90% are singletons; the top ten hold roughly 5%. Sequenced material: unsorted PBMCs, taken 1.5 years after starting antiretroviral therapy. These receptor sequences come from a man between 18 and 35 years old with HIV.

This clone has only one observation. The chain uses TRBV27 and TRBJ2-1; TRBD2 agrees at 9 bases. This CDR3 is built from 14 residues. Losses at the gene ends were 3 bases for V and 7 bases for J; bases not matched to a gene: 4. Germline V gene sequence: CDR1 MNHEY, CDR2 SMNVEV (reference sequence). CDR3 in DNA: TGTGCCAGCAGTTTTGGACTAGCGTCAAATGAGCAGTTCTTC. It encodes CASSFGLASNEQFF.

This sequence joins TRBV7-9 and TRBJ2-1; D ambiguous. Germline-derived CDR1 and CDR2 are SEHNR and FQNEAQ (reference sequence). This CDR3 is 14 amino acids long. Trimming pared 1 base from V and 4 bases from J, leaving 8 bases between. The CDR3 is CASSLVGQYNEQFF. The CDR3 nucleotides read TGTGCCAGCAGCTTAGTAGGTCAGTACAATGAGCAGTTCTTC.

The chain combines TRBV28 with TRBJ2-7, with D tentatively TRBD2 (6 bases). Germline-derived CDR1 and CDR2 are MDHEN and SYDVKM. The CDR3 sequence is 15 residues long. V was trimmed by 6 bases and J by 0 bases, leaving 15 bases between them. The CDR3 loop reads CASRLAEFSSYEQYF. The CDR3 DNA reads TGTGCCAGCAGGTTAGCGGAGTTTAGCTCCTACGAGCAGTACTTC. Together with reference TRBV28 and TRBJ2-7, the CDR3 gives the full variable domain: DVKVTQSSRYLVKRTGEKVFLECVQDMDHENMFWYRQDPGLGLRLIYFSYDVKMKEKGDIPEGYSVSREKKERFSLILESASTNQTSMYLCASRLAEFSSYEQYFGPGTRLTVT.

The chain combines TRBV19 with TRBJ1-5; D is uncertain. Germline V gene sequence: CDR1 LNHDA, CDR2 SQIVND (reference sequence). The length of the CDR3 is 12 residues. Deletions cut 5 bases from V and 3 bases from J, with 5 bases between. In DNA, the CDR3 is TGTGCCAGTAGTTCCCCCAATCAGCCCCAGCATTTT. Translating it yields CASSSPNQPQHF.

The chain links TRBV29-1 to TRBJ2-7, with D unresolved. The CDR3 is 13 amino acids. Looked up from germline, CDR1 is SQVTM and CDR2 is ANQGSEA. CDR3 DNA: TGCAGTTTCCCAGGCTTGCCCTCCTACGAGCAGTACTTC. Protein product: CSFPGLPSYEQYF.

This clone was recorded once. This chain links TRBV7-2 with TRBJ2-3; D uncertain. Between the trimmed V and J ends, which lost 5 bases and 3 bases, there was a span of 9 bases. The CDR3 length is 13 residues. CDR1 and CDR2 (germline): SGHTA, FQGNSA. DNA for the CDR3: TGTGCCAGCAGCCCGGTGGAAACAGATACGCAGTATTTT. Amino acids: CASSPVETDTQYF.

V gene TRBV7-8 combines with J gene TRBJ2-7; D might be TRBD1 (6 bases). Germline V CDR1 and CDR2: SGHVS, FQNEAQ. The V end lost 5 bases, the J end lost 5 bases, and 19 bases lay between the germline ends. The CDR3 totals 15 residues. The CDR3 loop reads CASSLLQGGSDEQYF. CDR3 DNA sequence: TGTGCCAGCAGCCTATTACAAGGGGGATCCGACGAGCAGTACTTC.